One and the same sample provided the 23 T cell receptor beta chains below, sequenced in a study of T cells in Graves' hyperthyroidism and ophthalmopathy. The CDR3 regions of TCR beta were amplified from RNA transcripts. A first-round RT-PCR of the TCR CDR3 used the HTBI primer set. TCRdb redid the calling of the multiplex PCR reads with MiXCR, one entry per CDR3 protein. The sample has some 360,000 distinct CDR3 sequences, 15% to 20% seen once. Sequencing was performed on blood. The receptors shown here come from a woman aged 40 to 50 with Graves' ophthalmopathy.

The sample holds many counts of this clonotype. The junction departs from germline at one end; a sequencing error may be responsible. V and J are TRBV4-2 and TRBJ1-5; a possible D gene is TRBD1 (6 bases). The CDR3 runs to 15 residues. Germline V lookup: CDR1 LGHNA, CDR2 YNFKEQ. This CDR3 reads CASSQDAYRVQPQRF. The DNA for the CDR3 is TGTGCCAGCAGCCAAGACGCCTACAGGGTGCAGCCCCAGCGTTTT.

This clonotype came up a few times. The chain recombines TRBV19 with TRBJ2-7; 12 positions match TRBD1. The germline V gene has CDR1 LNHDA and CDR2 SQIVND (reference sequence). J lost 3 bases, V lost 3 bases, and 6 bases had no gene match. This CDR3 is built from 16 residues. In nucleotides, the CDR3 is TGTGCCAGTAGTATCCGGGACAGGGGGCGCTTCTACGAGCAGTACTTC. Translating gives CASSIRDRGRFYEQYF.

This clonotype appeared many times. V usage is TRBV27 and J usage is TRBJ2-7, with TRBD1 as a possible D gene (6 bases). CDR1 and CDR2 from the germline V gene are MNHEY and SMNVEV (reference sequence). Trimming stripped 2 bases from V and 1 base from J, with 9 bases between. The CDR3 is 14 residues long. The CDR3 region has the DNA TGTGCCAGCAGTTTAAGCGGACAGTCCTACGAGCAGTACTTC. Protein sequence: CASSLSGQSYEQYF.

This clonotype was seen many times. The genes are TRBV7-9 and TRBJ1-1; D ambiguous. CDR3 size: 13 residues. V lost 5 bases to trimming and J lost 1 base, with 8 bases between them. Per the germline V gene, CDR1 is SEHNR and CDR2 is FQNEAQ (reference sequence). Written as DNA, the CDR3 is TGTGCCAGCAGCACCGATCCGAACACTGAAGCTTTCTTT. It specifies CASSTDPNTEAFF.

This rearrangement joins TRBV15 to TRBJ1-2; D perhaps matches TRBD1 (5 bases). Trimming stripped 4 bases from V and 4 bases from J, with 10 bases between. Germline CDR1 is LNHNV and CDR2 is YYDKDF (reference sequence). The CDR3 spans 13 residues. Here the CDR3 DNA reads TGTGCCACCAGCATTCAGGGAGCCTATGGCTACACCTTC. It is translated as CATSIQGAYGYTF.

This clonotype was picked up many times. The J gene is TRBJ1-3, the V gene TRBV7-6, with D possibly being TRBD1 (5 bases). CDR1 SGHVS and CDR2 FNYEAQ come from the germline V gene. V was trimmed by 5 bases and J by 3 bases, leaving 14 bases between them. The CDR3 length is 15 residues. The CDR3 bases are TGTGCCAGCAGCCGTACCAGAGGGGTTGGAAACACCATATATTTT. It translates to CASSRTRGVGNTIYF.

This clonotype was counted at least ten times. V gene TRBV15 combines with J gene TRBJ2-4, with TRBD1 as a possible D gene (5 bases). The ends were cut back, 0 bases at V and 0 bases at J, with 18 bases in the middle. CDR1 LNHNV and CDR2 YYDKDF come from the germline V gene (reference sequence). The CDR3 contains 19 residues. The CDR3 spells CATSRDSTAQGLAKNIQYF. The DNA for the CDR3 is TGTGCCACCAGCAGAGATTCCACGGCCCAGGGATTAGCCAAAAACATTCAGTACTTC.

This clonotype was recorded many times. V usage is TRBV9 and J usage is TRBJ2-7, with 9 nucleotides matching TRBD1. Germline lookup yields CDR1 SGDLS and CDR2 YYNGEE. The CDR3 contains 12 residues. Unmatched junction bases numbered 0, after V lost 5 bases and J lost 3 bases. The CDR3 nucleotides read TGTGCCAGCAGGGGACAGGGCTACGAGCAGTACTTC. It translates to CASRGQGYEQYF.

This clonotype was recorded a few times. The genes are TRBV20-1 and TRBJ1-2, with unresolved D. Germline V lookup: CDR1 DFQATT, CDR2 SNEGSKA (reference sequence). The CDR3 is 14 amino acids. Trimming removed 6 bases at V and 6 bases at J, with 20 bases between. The CDR3 DNA follows: TGCAGTGCCACCCCTTCTAGGCAGACGAATGGCTACACCTTC. Protein product: CSATPSRQTNGYTF.

The table lists this clonotype with many counts. The chain combines TRBV6-1 with TRBJ1-5; D is uncertain. The CDR3 is 13 residues long. Trimming left V 6 bases short and J 4 bases short, with 10 bases between. The germline gives CDR1 MNHNS, CDR2 SASEGT. The DNA for the CDR3 is TGTGCCAGCAGGAGCATACTGAATCAGCCCCAGCATTTT. Translation: CASRSILNQPQHF.

The rearrangement joins TRBV24-1 to TRBJ1-1; TRBD1 matches 7 bases. Germline loops: CDR1 KGHDR, CDR2 SFDVKD. With 6 bases clipped from V and 3 bases from J, the junction kept 3 bases outside the gene matches. This CDR3 has 13 residues. The CDR3 DNA reads as TGTGCCACCAGTCGAGGGGGCTACACTGAAGCTTTCTTT. It translates to CATSRGGYTEAFF.

This clonotype was observed many times. The rearrangement uses TRBV6-5 and TRBJ2-2; perhaps TRBD2 as D (5 bases). The CDR3 has 15 amino acids. Germline CDR1 and CDR2: MNHEY and SVGAGI. The V gene lost 5 bases and the J gene lost 6 bases, with 16 bases spanning the gap. The CDR3 DNA follows: TGTGCCAGCAGTCCGGACTCGTTGGTTTCCGGGGAGCTGTTTTTT. It translates to CASSPDSLVSGELFF.

This chain connects TRBV2 to TRBJ2-7; TRBD1 matches at 11 bases. Losses at the gene ends were 6 bases for V and 6 bases for J; bases not matched to a gene: 7. There are 14 residues in the CDR3. Germline V gives CDR1 SNHLY, CDR2 FYNNEI. The CDR3 reads CASSGQGAPIEQYF. The CDR3 nucleotides read TGTGCCAGCAGCGGACAGGGGGCGCCTATCGAGCAGTACTTC.

Many counts were recorded for this clonotype. The V and J genes are TRBV6-1 and TRBJ2-5, with TRBD2 matching 7 bases. The V gene end was trimmed by 5 bases and the J gene end by 5 bases; junction bases not matched to a gene: 5. Germline lookup yields CDR1 MNHNS and CDR2 SASEGT. This CDR3 has 13 residues. Here the CDR3 DNA reads TGTGCCAGCAGTCGGGACTATCGGGAGACCCAGTACTTC. Its translation is CASSRDYRETQYF.

This clonotype was seen at least ten times. The chain joins TRBV29-1 to TRBJ2-4; D might be TRBD1 (5 bases). Germline assignment: CDR1 SQVTM and CDR2 ANQGSEA. The CDR3 runs 13 residues. The germline V and J ends were trimmed by 7 bases and 0 bases, with 10 bases remaining between them. In DNA, the CDR3 is TGCAGCGGGGGCCCTCTAGCCAAAAACATTCAGTACTTC. As protein: CSGGPLAKNIQYF.

This clonotype was picked up many times. V gene TRBV19 combines with J gene TRBJ1-5, with no clear D. Germline CDR1 LNHDA, CDR2 SQIVND (reference sequence). This CDR3 has 16 residues. V gave up 1 base and J gave up 1 base, with 11 bases separating them. CDR3 sequence reads: CASSIGSRVSNQPQHF. The CDR3 region has the DNA TGTGCCAGTAGTATAGGTAGCAGAGTAAGCAATCAGCCCCAGCATTTT.

This clonotype has a count of ten or more. The rearrangement joins TRBV28 to TRBJ1-1; D is undetermined. Germline V gene sequence: CDR1 MDHEN, CDR2 SYDVKM. Trimming removed 7 bases at V and 0 bases at J, with 3 bases between. The CDR3 totals 11 residues. The CDR3 loop is CASNLNTEAFF. The CDR3 bases are TGTGCCAGCAATTTGAACACTGAAGCTTTCTTT.

The sample holds many counts of this clonotype. This chain connects TRBV15 to TRBJ2-2; no reliable D call. This CDR3 region has 15 residues. Trimming shortened V by 0 bases and J by 7 bases, and 12 bases separated the two germline ends. In germline, CDR1 is LNHNV, CDR2 YYDKDF (reference sequence). CDR3 residues: CATSRDGGMGGELFF. The CDR3 bases are TGTGCCACCAGCAGAGATGGTGGCATGGGCGGGGAGCTGTTTTTT.

Details on this clonotype: A read error may account for a junction end that differs from germline. This chain connects TRBV7-7 to TRBJ2-2, with TRBD1 matching over 9 bases. Germline assignment: CDR1 SSHAT and CDR2 FNYEAQ (reference sequence). The CDR3 has 17 residues. CDR3 sequence: CASSLVQGADLTGELFF. In nucleotides, the CDR3 is TGTGCTAGCAGCTTAGTACAGGGGGCTGACTTGACCGGGGAGCTGTTTTTT.

The table lists this clonotype with many counts. This sequence joins TRBV12-3 or TRBV12-4 and TRBJ2-7; D unresolved. The CDR3 runs to 12 residues. V lost 6 bases to trimming and J lost 3 bases, with 9 bases between them. CDR3 residues: CASSSKIYEQYF. The DNA of the CDR3 is TGTGCCAGCAGCTCCAAGATCTACGAGCAGTACTTC.

The sample holds many counts of this clonotype. The V and J genes are TRBV6-2 or TRBV6-3 and TRBJ1-5; D unresolved. Germline-derived CDR1 and CDR2 are MNHEY and SVGEGT. The CDR3 contains 15 residues. V lost 0 bases and J lost 4, with 10 bases in between. In DNA, the CDR3 is TGTGCCAGCAGTTACTCGAGTCTGGGTAATCAGCCCCAGCATTTT. Translation: CASSYSSLGNQPQHF.

This clonotype was observed at least ten times. The chain links TRBV6-5 to TRBJ2-6; D gene unclear. Per germline, CDR1 MNHEY and CDR2 SVGAGI. This CDR3 comprises 16 residues. Trimming stripped 4 bases from V and 0 bases from J, with 10 bases between. As DNA, the CDR3 is TGTGCCAGCAGTTTCTCCCACATCTCTGGGGCCAACGTCCTGACTTTC. It codes for CASSFSHISGANVLTF.

The chain recombines TRBV11-1 with TRBJ1-1, with unresolved D. This CDR3 has 16 amino acids. Germline values: CDR1 SGHAT, CDR2 FQDESV (reference sequence). V was shortened by 1 base and J by 3 bases, with 15 bases between the two germline ends. CDR3 protein: CASSLGWGSPDTEAFF. Here the CDR3 DNA reads TGTGCCAGCAGCTTAGGCTGGGGTAGCCCGGACACTGAAGCTTTCTTT. Full variable domain (outside the CDR3, taken from reference TRBV11-1 and TRBJ1-1): EAEVAQSPRYKITEKSQAVAFWCDPISGHATLYWYRQILGQGPELLVQFQDESVVDDSQLPKDRFSAERLKGVDSTLKIQPAELGDSAMYLCASSLGWGSPDTEAFFGQGTRLTVV.